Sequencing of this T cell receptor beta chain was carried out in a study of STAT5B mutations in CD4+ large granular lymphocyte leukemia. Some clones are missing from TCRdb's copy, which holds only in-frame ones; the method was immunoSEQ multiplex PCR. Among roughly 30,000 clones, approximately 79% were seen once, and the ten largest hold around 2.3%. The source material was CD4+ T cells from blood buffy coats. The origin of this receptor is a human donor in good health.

The CDR3 DNA reads as TGTGCCAGCAGTTTCTTAGGGGAGGGTGAAAAACTGTTTTTT. Its protein is CASSFLGEGEKLFF. The gene calls are TRBV28 and TRBJ1-4, with D maybe TRBD1 (5 bases). V was pared by 3 bases and J by 7 bases, with 12 bases between. CDR3 size: 14 residues. The V gene's germline CDR1 is MDHEN and CDR2 SYDVKM.